These 30 T cell receptor beta chains were sequenced from one sample in a study of T cells in women clearing cervical HPV infection. Assay: immunoSEQ multiplex PCR; the TCRdb copy retains only in-frame clones and omits some. The listing contains 22,000 or so clones. Material for sequencing was blood buffy coat. All receptors derive from a woman aged 18-70 years with a cervical HPV16 infection that either progressed to CIN3+ or cleared (not recorded which).

Comments on this clone: From the germline J gene comes the end of the CDR3, since the read stops 3 residues before it. V and J are TRBV6-2 or TRBV6-3 and TRBJ2-2; 7 nucleotides line up with TRBD1. The CDR3 runs 15 residues. The germline CDR1 and CDR2 sequences are MNHEY and SVGEGT. The ends lost 2 bases at V and 9 bases at J; junction bases unmatched: 9. The CDR3 DNA, read in part, is TGTGCCAGCAGTTACCCCGGACAGGTGCACAGGGAG. Translating it yields CASSYPGQVHRE. The CDR3, in full, reads CASSYPGQVHRELFF.

A word on this clone: The read ends 3 residues early relative to the CDR3; the germline J gene fills the gap. The chain links TRBV20-1 to TRBJ1-4; 9 bases are shared with TRBD1. J lost 4 bases, V lost 5 bases, and 2 bases had no gene match. Germline CDR1 reads DFQATT; CDR2 reads SNEGSKA (reference sequence). The CDR3 is 13 amino acids. The covered CDR3 bases are TGCAGTGCTGCGACAGGGGGTAATGAAAAA. Protein: CSAATGGNEK. The CDR3 as a whole reads CSAATGGNEKLFF.

On this clone itself: The read halts 3 residues ahead of the CDR3 end, with the missing end drawn from the germline J gene. The genes are TRBV28 and TRBJ1-2, with TRBD1 matching 9 bases. The V segment lost 3 bases and the J segment 4 bases; nucleotides outside the gene matches: 9. The CDR3 length is 16 residues. CDR1 is MDHEN, CDR2 SYDVKM, per germline. The CDR3 spells CASSFANTGGSYGYTF. The DNA read from the CDR3 is TGTGCCAGCAGTTTTGCTAATACAGGGGGCAGCTATGGC.

Points on this clone: The read ends 3 residues before the CDR3 terminus; that terminus is restored from the germline J gene. This chain joins TRBV12-3 or TRBV12-4 and TRBJ1-2, with D perhaps TRBD1 (5 bases). The CDR3 is 15 amino acids. The germline V and J ends were trimmed by 6 bases and 1 base, with 15 bases remaining between them. The CDR3 protein is CASRHNVRVNYGYTF. The covered CDR3 bases are TGTGCCAGCAGGCATAACGTCAGGGTTAACTATGGC.

About this clone: Sequencing ends 3 residues short of the CDR3 end; the germline J gene provides the rest. V and J are TRBV6-2 or TRBV6-3 and TRBJ2-7, with 8 bases that match TRBD2. This CDR3 comprises 15 residues. Germline CDR1 and CDR2: MNHEY and SVGEGT. J was trimmed by 6 bases and V by 3 bases; bases with no gene match: 10. The CDR3 region is CASSYPRAGEGEQYF. The sequenced part of the CDR3 DNA is TGTGCCAGCAGTTATCCTCGAGCGGGGGAGGGCGAG.

To note about this clone: The sequence runs out 3 residues before the end of the CDR3; the remainder is reconstructed from the germline J gene. The genes are TRBV20-1 and TRBJ1-4; D is uncertain. V was pared by 0 bases and J by 5 bases, with 13 bases between. The CDR3 has 15 residues. Germline V lookup: CDR1 DFQATT, CDR2 SNEGSKA (reference sequence). CDR3 DNA, as far as it was read: TGCAGTGCTAGAGAAAAAGGAGACTTAAATGAAAAA. Translation: CSAREKGDLNEK. The whole CDR3 region reads CSAREKGDLNEKLFF.

On this clone: The sequenced fragment ends 3 residues before the CDR3 boundary, so the rest is inferred from the germline J gene. V usage is TRBV20-1 and J usage is TRBJ2-1; 8 nucleotides match TRBD2. In germline, CDR1 is DFQATT, CDR2 SNEGSKA (reference sequence). Germline trimming cut 0 bases from V and 3 bases from J; bases unmatched to any gene: 7. The CDR3 is 16 residues long. This CDR3 reads CSARDFSGKFYNEQFF. CDR3 bases read: TGCAGTGCTAGAGATTTTAGCGGGAAATTCTACAATGAG.

With respect to this clone: The read falls 3 residues short of the CDR3 end, and the missing part is taken from the germline J gene. The chain carries TRBV11-3 and TRBJ2-5, with 7 bases matching TRBD1. Germline V gene data show CDR1 as SGHNT and CDR2 as YENEEA. J lost 1 base, V lost 4 bases, and 6 bases had no gene match. The CDR3 has 15 amino acids. Partial CDR3 DNA: TGTGCCAGCAGCTCCAACCGGGACAGCCAAGAGACC. It specifies CASSSNRDSQET. The whole CDR3 protein is CASSSNRDSQETQYF. Full variable domain (missing parts from reference TRBV11-3 and TRBJ2-5): EAGVVQSPRYKIIEKKQPVAFWCNPISGHNTLYWYLQNLGQGPELLIRYENEEAVDDSQLPKDRFSAERLKGVDSTLKIQPAELGDSAVYLCASSSNRDSQETQYFGPGTRLLVL.

Turning to this clone: The read stops 3 residues short of the end of the CDR3; the missing end is completed from the germline J gene. The chain combines TRBV7-9 with TRBJ2-7, with D maybe TRBD1 (6 bases). Trimming took off 5 bases at V and 3 bases at J, with 11 bases between the two ends. Germline CDR1 SEHNR, CDR2 FQNEAQ (reference sequence). This CDR3 region has 13 residues. This CDR3 is CASSPRDNYEQYF. CDR3 DNA, as far as it was read: TGTGCCAGCAGCCCCCGGGACAACTACGAG.

As regards this clone: The CDR3 is cut off 3 residues early in the read; its end comes from the germline J gene. This chain joins TRBV19 and TRBJ1-2; D might be TRBD1 (6 bases). The CDR3 sequence is 12 residues long. The V gene's germline CDR1 is LNHDA and CDR2 SQIVND (reference sequence). The CDR3 reads CASSLGTNDYTF. Incomplete CDR3 DNA: TGTGCCAGTAGTCTTGGGACAAATGAC.

Concerning this clone: The observed sequence ends 3 residues before the CDR3 terminus, with the missing tail filled in from the germline J gene. This chain uses TRBV7-9 with TRBJ2-3; 8 positions agree with TRBD2. Germline V gene lookup returns CDR1 SEHNR and CDR2 FQNEAQ (reference sequence). V lost 2 bases to trimming and J lost 3 bases; unmatched junction nucleotides: 4. The CDR3 sequence is 15 residues long. Partial CDR3 DNA: TGTGCCAGCAGCTTACGGGGGGGGTCAACAGATACG. It is translated as CASSLRGGSTDT. The entire CDR3 is CASSLRGGSTDTQYF. Full variable domain (outside the CDR3, taken from reference TRBV7-9 and TRBJ2-3): DTGVSQNPRHKITKRGQNVTFRCDPISEHNRLYWYRQTLGQGPEFLTYFQNEAQLEKSRLLSDRFSAERPKGSFSTLEIQRTEQGDSAMYLCASSLRGGSTDTQYFGPGTRLTVL.

As for this clone: Read coverage stops 3 residues before the CDR3 terminus; the germline J gene supplies the remainder. The V gene is TRBV5-1, the J gene TRBJ1-5, with 7 bases matching TRBD1. The V gene end was trimmed by 5 bases and the J gene end by 7 bases; junction bases not matched to a gene: 6. Germline CDR1 and CDR2: SGHRS and YFSETQ. The CDR3 extends over 13 amino acids. The CDR3 sequence: CASSPQGNQPQHF. Incomplete CDR3 DNA: TGCGCCAGCAGTCCACAGGGGAACCAGCCC.

The CDR3 DNA, read in part, is TGTGCCAGTACAGGGCAGTTGAATTGCGAG. The encoded protein is CASTGQLNCE. The full CDR3 protein reads CASTGQLNCEQYF. The chain recombines TRBV6-2 or TRBV6-3 with TRBJ2-7, with D possibly being TRBD1 (6 bases). The read comes to an end 3 residues before the CDR3 does, leaving the germline J gene to fill in the end. The CDR3 is made up of 13 amino acids. The ends were cut back, 9 bases at V and 6 bases at J, with 18 bases in the middle. Germline CDR1 reads MNHEY; CDR2 reads SVGEGT.

On this clone: The read falls 3 residues short of the CDR3 end, and the missing part is taken from the germline J gene. This chain connects TRBV2 to TRBJ2-1; a weak D match, TRBD2 (6 bases). The germline V and J ends were trimmed by 4 bases and 1 base, with 11 bases remaining between them. CDR3 length: 15 residues. Germline lookup yields CDR1 SNHLY and CDR2 FYNNEI. The sequenced CDR3 bases are TGTGCCAGCAGTGGACAGCTAGCGTCCTACAATGAG. It encodes CASSGQLASYNE. The CDR3, in full, reads CASSGQLASYNEQFF.

Turning to this clone: Read sequence stops 3 residues before the CDR3 end, and the germline J gene provides the missing end. The sample contains more than one DNA sequence encoding this CDR3. V is TRBV20-1 and J is TRBJ2-5; 10 nucleotides align to TRBD2. V lost 0 bases to trimming and J lost 7 bases; unmatched junction nucleotides: 5. There are 14 residues in the CDR3. Germline loops: CDR1 DFQATT, CDR2 SNEGSKA (reference sequence). The CDR3: CSARDTRLAGTQYF. The covered CDR3 bases are TGCAGTGCTAGAGATACGAGACTAGCGGGGACC.

Comments on this clone: The read terminates 3 residues before the CDR3 end, so the remaining end is supplied by the germline J gene. The genes are TRBV20-1 and TRBJ2-1, with 8 bases aligning to TRBD2. The germline gives CDR1 DFQATT, CDR2 SNEGSKA (reference sequence). This CDR3 has 14 amino acids. The J segment lost 4 bases and the V segment lost 3 bases, leaving 5 bases of the junction unmatched. The part of the CDR3 DNA that was read is TGCAGTGCTAGTGGGGGGACTAGTTACAATGAG. Translated, it gives CSASGGTSYNE. The whole CDR3 protein is CSASGGTSYNEQFF.

On this clone itself: The sequence runs out 3 residues before the end of the CDR3; the remainder is reconstructed from the germline J gene. This rearrangement joins TRBV20-1 to TRBJ2-2; no firm D call. This CDR3 region has 17 residues. CDR1 and CDR2 (germline): DFQATT, SNEGSKA (reference sequence). The sequenced CDR3 bases are TGCAGTGCTAGAGAGCGCAGAGCCCGTACAACTAATGAAAAG. The encoded protein is CSARERRARTTNEK. The entire CDR3 is CSARERRARTTNEKLFF.

Comment on this clone: The CDR3 end lies 3 residues beyond the end of the read and is filled in from the germline J gene. The chain recombines TRBV12-5 with TRBJ2-7; 7 bases are shared with TRBD2. The CDR3 length is 15 residues. Germline V gives CDR1 LGHNT, CDR2 FRNRAP. V lost 6 bases, J lost 0 bases, and 8 bases stayed unmatched. CDR3 sequence: CASGITSVYSYEQYF. The sequenced part of the CDR3 DNA is TGTGCTAGTGGGATCACTAGCGTATACTCCTACGAG.

Remarks on this clone: With the read ending 3 residues before the CDR3 end, the germline J gene is used to fill in that end. V usage is TRBV5-4 and J usage is TRBJ2-5; 7 positions agree with TRBD2. Trimming cost V 0 bases and J 4 bases; bases outside gene matches: 6. Germline CDR1 SGHNT, CDR2 YYREEE (reference sequence). The CDR3 runs 15 residues. CDR3 protein: CASSLVRESLETQYF. The CDR3 bases that were read are TGTGCCAGCAGCTTGGTGCGGGAGAGTTTAGAGACC.

Notes on this clone: The CDR3 extends 3 residues past the end of the read, so its final part is completed from the germline J gene. The chain is built from TRBV20-1 and TRBJ2-7; 8 positions agree with TRBD2. The CDR3 runs to 16 residues. With 1 base clipped from V and 0 bases from J, the junction kept 8 bases outside the gene matches. Germline loops: CDR1 DFQATT, CDR2 SNEGSKA (reference sequence). CDR3 DNA (partial): TGCAGTGCTAGAGTCGGGACTAGGTATGACTCCTACGAG. Its translation is CSARVGTRYDSYE. The complete CDR3 reads CSARVGTRYDSYEQYF.

In the case of this clone: The observed sequence ends 3 residues before the CDR3 terminus, with the missing tail filled in from the germline J gene. V and J are TRBV7-9 and TRBJ2-5, with unresolved D. CDR3 length: 12 amino acids. The V gene lost 6 bases and the J gene lost 1 base, with 6 bases spanning the gap. CDR1 is SEHNR, CDR2 FQNEAQ, per germline (reference sequence). The CDR3 reads CASRTIQETQYF. The part of the CDR3 DNA that was read is TGTGCCAGCAGAACTATCCAAGAGACC.

For this clone: The sequenced fragment ends 3 residues before the CDR3 boundary, so the rest is inferred from the germline J gene. The genes are TRBV14 and TRBJ1-1, with D unclear. CDR1 and CDR2 (germline): SGHDN, FVKESK. The CDR3 sequence is 14 residues long. CDR3 protein: CASSRSLSTGEAFF. The sequenced part of the CDR3 DNA is TGTGCCAGCAGCCGGTCATTATCGACGGGGGAA.

In the case of this clone: The CDR3 is cut off 3 residues early in the read; its end comes from the germline J gene. The rearrangement links TRBV19 to TRBJ2-1, with TRBD2 identical over 9 bases. J was trimmed by 7 bases and V by 3 bases; bases with no gene match: 7. Per the germline V gene, CDR1 is LNHDA and CDR2 is SQIVND (reference sequence). The length of the CDR3 is 15 residues. The covered CDR3 bases are TGTGCCAGTAGTATTATGACTAGCGGAGAAAATGAG. Amino acids: CASSIMTSGENE. The whole CDR3 protein is CASSIMTSGENEQFF.

This CDR3 is CASSSGPGYITQFYEQYF. CDR3 DNA (partial): TGTGCCAGTAGTTCCGGGCCAGGGTACATTACCCAATTCTACGAG. This chain joins TRBV19 and TRBJ2-7; possibly TRBD1 for D (5 bases). The sequenced fragment ends 3 residues before the CDR3 boundary, so the rest is inferred from the germline J gene. Looked up from germline, CDR1 is LNHDA and CDR2 is SQIVND (reference sequence). The CDR3 runs 18 residues. The V end lost 5 bases, the J end lost 3 bases, and 26 bases lay between the germline ends.

Comment on this clone: The CDR3 extends 3 residues past the end of the read, so its final part is completed from the germline J gene. V gene TRBV19 combines with J gene TRBJ1-2; TRBD1 agrees at 11 bases. The germline gives CDR1 LNHDA, CDR2 SQIVND (reference sequence). V lost 4 bases and J lost 6; bases outside the gene matches: 1. The CDR3 length is 13 residues. The CDR3: CASSTDRGHGYTF. The DNA read from the CDR3 is TGTGCCAGTAGTACGGACAGGGGGCATGGC.

Regarding this clone: The read finishes 3 residues shy of the CDR3 end, and the germline J gene is used to complete it. The chain joins TRBV4-1 to TRBJ1-2, with D unresolved. The V end was cut by 4 bases, the J end by 0 bases, with 15 bases between. This CDR3 spans 16 amino acids. CDR1 is MGHRA, CDR2 YSYEKL, per germline. The sequenced part of the CDR3 DNA is TGCGCCAGCAGCCTCCGAGGGCCGGCCTCTAACTATGGC. As protein: CASSLRGPASNYG. From start to end, the CDR3 is CASSLRGPASNYGYTF.

Comment on this clone: With the read ending 3 residues before the CDR3 end, the germline J gene is used to fill in that end. The chain joins TRBV10-3 to TRBJ2-5; TRBD1 agrees at 9 bases. From germline, CDR1 is ENHRY and CDR2 SYGVKD. The CDR3 has 16 amino acids. Trimming at V came to 4 bases and at J to 1 base, leaving 7 bases not matched to a gene. Incomplete CDR3 DNA: TGTGCCATCAGTGCCCCGGACAGGGGAATCCAAGAGACC. It yields the protein CAISAPDRGIQET. From start to end, the CDR3 is CAISAPDRGIQETQYF.

As to this clone: The read finishes 3 residues shy of the CDR3 end, and the germline J gene is used to complete it. This chain connects TRBV19 to TRBJ2-7; D may be TRBD1 (6 bases). CDR1 and CDR2 from the germline V gene are LNHDA and SQIVND (reference sequence). This CDR3 region has 14 residues. Trimming took 10 bases from V and 0 from J, leaving 16 bases between them. The CDR3: CANQDRTASYEQYF. Partial CDR3 DNA: TGTGCCAATCAGGACCGGACAGCCTCCTACGAG.

For this clone: Read data end 3 residues before the CDR3 end; the end is taken from the germline J gene. This chain connects TRBV7-9 to TRBJ2-7; 10 bases fit TRBD1. The CDR3 is 14 residues long. Trimming removed 5 bases from V and 6 bases from J; junction bases left unmatched: 7. Germline V CDR1 and CDR2: SEHNR, FQNEAQ (reference sequence). CDR3 region: CASSRPGTGAEQYF. The CDR3 bases that were read are TGTGCCAGCAGCCGTCCCGGGACAGGGGCCGAG.

To note about this clone: The CDR3 extends 3 residues past the end of the read, so its final part is completed from the germline J gene. The genes are TRBV2 and TRBJ1-6; 8 positions agree with TRBD1. The CDR3 totals 14 residues. V shed 6 bases and J 8 bases; nucleotides not matched to a gene: 6. From germline, CDR1 is SNHLY and CDR2 FYNNEI. The CDR3 sequence is CASSLTGDYSPLHF. CDR3 DNA (partial): TGTGCCAGCAGCCTGACAGGGGATTATTCACCC.